The 17 T cell receptor beta chains in this list originate from one sample, sequenced in a study of blood T cell repertoires in COVID-19. Sequencing used immunoSEQ multiplex PCR; TCRdb keeps in-frame clones, though not all of them. Of around 370,000 clones in the sample, 88% were seen once. The specimen sequenced was peripheral blood. The source of these receptors is a woman aged 70 to 79 with COVID-19, enrolled during active disease.

This clone has only a few counts. The chain carries TRBV7-2 and TRBJ2-7, with 7 bases aligning to TRBD2. The germline V gene has CDR1 SGHTA and CDR2 FQGNSA. J was trimmed by 6 bases and V by 5 bases; bases with no gene match: 10. The CDR3 runs to 14 residues. CDR3 sequence (DNA): TGTGCCAGCAGCCTCGGGACTACCGGGGGCGAGCAGTACTTC. Protein sequence: CASSLGTTGGEQYF. Full variable domain (missing parts from reference TRBV7-2 and TRBJ2-7): GAGVSQSPSNKVTEKGKDVELRCDPISGHTALYWYRQSLGQGLEFLIYFQGNSAPDKSGLPSDRFSAERTGGSVSTLTIQRTQQEDSAVYLCASSLGTTGGEQYFGPGTRLTVT.

The chain combines TRBV4-1 with TRBJ1-2; possible D gene TRBD1, 6 bases. CDR3 length: 14 amino acids. V lost 6 bases, J lost 2 bases, and 13 bases lay in between. Germline lookup yields CDR1 MGHRA and CDR2 YSYEKL. Here the CDR3 DNA reads TGCGCCAGCAGGAACACAGGGACCAACTATGGCTACACCTTC. It translates to CASRNTGTNYGYTF.

The chain links TRBV20-1 to TRBJ1-1; D is possibly TRBD1 (6 bases). The CDR3 has 13 amino acids. Germline CDR1 DFQATT, CDR2 SNEGSKA (reference sequence). V was pared by 3 bases and J by 0 bases, with 8 bases between. CDR3 loop: CSASNRVNTEAFF. In DNA form, the CDR3 reads TGCAGTGCTAGTAACAGGGTGAACACTGAAGCTTTCTTT.

The chain combines TRBV7-9 with TRBJ1-1; D is unclear. V was trimmed by 5 bases and J by 0 bases, leaving 13 bases between them. The CDR3 length is 15 residues. Per germline, CDR1 SEHNR and CDR2 FQNEAQ (reference sequence). CDR3 residues: CASSLYEPMNTEAFF. CDR3 coding DNA: TGTGCCAGCAGCCTTTATGAACCTATGAACACTGAAGCTTTCTTT.

This sequence joins TRBV2 and TRBJ2-7; TRBD2 agrees at 7 bases. CDR3 length equals 15 residues. V lost 3 bases to trimming and J lost 3 bases; unmatched junction nucleotides: 8. Germline V CDR1 and CDR2: SNHLY, FYNNEI. The CDR3 is CASSEGRGGLYEQYF. CDR3 bases: TGTGCCAGCAGTGAGGGGAGGGGAGGTCTCTACGAGCAGTACTTC.

The CDR3 loop is CATSFRGIQETQYF. The CDR3 nucleotides read TGTGCCACCAGCTTCAGGGGGATCCAAGAGACCCAGTACTTC. The chain uses TRBV15 and TRBJ2-5; TRBD1 matches 7 bases. The CDR3 length is 14 residues. Germline lookup yields CDR1 LNHNV and CDR2 YYDKDF (reference sequence). V lost 5 bases to trimming and J lost 1 base; unmatched junction nucleotides: 4.

The chain is built from TRBV10-3 and TRBJ1-6; 7 bases align to TRBD1. V shed 1 base and J 10 bases; nucleotides not matched to a gene: 7. The CDR3 is 15 residues long. Germline lookup yields CDR1 ENHRY and CDR2 SYGVKD. In nucleotides, the CDR3 is TGTGCCATCAGTGAGTTGACAGGGAAAGGGTCACCCCTCCACTTT. This translates into CAISELTGKGSPLHF.

The rearrangement links TRBV4-3 to TRBJ1-4; D ambiguous. Germline loops: CDR1 LGHNA, CDR2 YSLEER. V was shortened by 0 bases and J by 6 bases, with 8 bases between the two germline ends. There are 14 residues in the CDR3. In nucleotides, the CDR3 is TGCGCCAGCAGCCAAGACCTCGGGGATGAAAAACTGTTTTTT. Translation gives CASSQDLGDEKLFF.

V is TRBV30 and J is TRBJ2-5; TRBD2 matches 12 bases. With 2 bases clipped from V and 4 bases from J, the junction kept 2 bases outside the gene matches. This CDR3 has 14 residues. The germline gives CDR1 GTSNPN, CDR2 SVGIG (reference sequence). The CDR3 region has the DNA TGTGCCTGGAGTCCGACTAGCGGGGGAGAGACCCAGTACTTC. Amino acid sequence: CAWSPTSGGETQYF.

The rearrangement joins TRBV2 to TRBJ1-4; D is possibly TRBD1 (6 bases). CDR3 size: 13 residues. The germline V and J ends were trimmed by 7 bases and 2 bases, with 8 bases remaining between them. CDR1 is SNHLY and CDR2 is FYNNEI in the germline V gene. This CDR3 is CASIRGTNEKLFF. DNA for the CDR3: TGTGCCAGCATCAGGGGTACTAATGAAAAACTGTTTTTT.

The V gene is TRBV6-2 or TRBV6-3, the J gene TRBJ1-2; 9 bases match TRBD1. The V segment lost 2 bases and the J segment 11 bases; nucleotides outside the gene matches: 9. This CDR3 is 14 amino acids long. Germline CDR1 and CDR2: MNHEY and SVGEGT. CDR3 sequence (DNA): TGTGCCAGCAGTTACCCGGACAGGGGTACATTGTACACCTTC. This sequence encodes CASSYPDRGTLYTF.

The CDR3 here is CASSLGQYEQYF. CDR3 DNA sequence: TGTGCCAGCAGCTTAGGTCAATACGAGCAGTACTTC. J is TRBJ2-7 and V is TRBV7-9; D gene unclear. The CDR3 consists of 12 residues. CDR1 SEHNR and CDR2 FQNEAQ come from the germline V gene (reference sequence). V was clipped by 1 base and J by 4 bases, with 5 bases between them.

J is TRBJ1-1 and V is TRBV4-3; D ambiguous. The germline gives CDR1 LGHNA, CDR2 YSLEER. CDR3 size: 15 residues. Trimming removed 0 bases at V and 1 base at J, with 9 bases between. This chain's CDR3 is CASSQEYRQNTEAFF. As DNA, the CDR3 is TGCGCCAGCAGCCAAGAATACAGACAGAACACTGAAGCTTTCTTT.

The V and J genes are TRBV6-5 and TRBJ1-5, with a weak D call TRBD1 (6 bases). Trimming removed 5 bases at V and 2 bases at J, with 10 bases between. Germline CDR1 and CDR2: MNHEY and SVGAGI. This CDR3 has 14 residues. CDR3 in DNA: TGTGCCAGCAGTCACAGGGTCGGCAATCAGCCCCAGCATTTT. Its translation: CASSHRVGNQPQHF.

The chain uses TRBV19 and TRBJ1-5; TRBD1 aligns across 8 bases. The CDR3 is 14 amino acids. CDR1 and CDR2 from the germline V gene are LNHDA and SQIVND (reference sequence). Losses at the gene ends were 3 bases for V and 6 bases for J; bases not matched to a gene: 4. The CDR3: CASSMDREGQPQHF. The CDR3 DNA is TGTGCCAGTAGTATGGACAGGGAAGGTCAGCCCCAGCATTTT. Full variable domain (rest looked up from reference TRBV19 and TRBJ1-5): DGGITQSPKYLFRKEGQNVTLSCEQNLNHDAMYWYRQDPGQGLRLIYYSQIVNDFQKGDIAEGYSVSREKKESFPLTVTSAQKNPTAFYLCASSMDREGQPQHFGDGTRLSIL.

The chain recombines TRBV7-2 with TRBJ1-3; D remains ambiguous. The CDR3 sequence is 17 residues long. CDR1 and CDR2 from the germline V gene are SGHTA and FQGNSA. V dropped 5 bases and J dropped 0 bases, with 17 bases sitting between them. CDR3 bases: TGTGCCAGCAGCAGTATCCCCGTGGGCCTCTCTGGAAACACCATATATTTT. Amino acid sequence: CASSSIPVGLSGNTIYF. Together with reference TRBV7-2 and TRBJ1-3, the CDR3 gives the full variable domain: GAGVSQSPSNKVTEKGKDVELRCDPISGHTALYWYRQSLGQGLEFLIYFQGNSAPDKSGLPSDRFSAERTGGSVSTLTIQRTQQEDSAVYLCASSSIPVGLSGNTIYFGEGSWLTVV.

This clone was counted a single time. The chain couples TRBV6-1 to TRBJ2-2; D is possibly TRBD2 (5 bases). V was shortened by 3 bases and J by 0 bases, with 11 bases between the two germline ends. The CDR3 length is 16 residues. Germline V gene lookup returns CDR1 MNHNS and CDR2 SASEGT. The DNA for the CDR3 is TGTGCCAGCAGTGAGGAGGTCGACCCGAACACCGGGGAGCTGTTTTTT. Translated: CASSEEVDPNTGELFF.